This TCR beta chain derives from a study of T-cell memory formation after mild COVID-19. The overall study: Largely donor-specific TCR clusters were found. Study-wide findings and caveats: Within pre-infection memory, some responding clones were found, suggesting cross-reactive memory joined. For contracting clones, CD4+ ones sat mainly in CM and EM, CD8+ in EMRA.

This clonotype was seen a few times. Its specificity is unknown. After 5'RACE with constant-segment primers, TCR alpha and TCR beta cDNA libraries carrying sample barcodes and UMIs were obtained. TCRdb called the 5' RACE reads again in MiXCR, with one record for every CDR3 protein. This sample has roughly 160,000 distinct CDR3 sequences, with 13% found just once. The TCR comes from a man aged 18 to 35 who had mild COVID-19 (a few samples of this study predate the infection). Cell type and time point are not known. The sample consisted of PBMCs or a T cell subset sorted from them (not recorded which).

The CDR3 DNA is TGCGCCAGCAGCTTGGACGGGTTCAGGGAGCAGTTCTTC. Its protein is CASSLDGFREQFF. The gene calls are TRBV5-1 and TRBJ2-1; D remains ambiguous. This CDR3 comprises 13 residues. From germline, CDR1 is SGHRS and CDR2 YFSETQ. V lost 0 bases, J lost 10 bases, and 11 bases lay in between.